The rows below give T cell receptor beta chains drawn from one sample of a study of blood T cell repertoires in COVID-19. Only in-frame clones appear in the TCRdb table, and some are missing; sequencing was by immunoSEQ multiplex PCR. The sample has 330,000 or so clones, approximately 89% seen once. The material sequenced was PBMCs or T cells enriched from blood (not recorded which). These TCRs come from a middle-aged man in a cohort exposed to, infected with or recovered from COVID-19 (not recorded which). CDR3s include the opening cysteine and the closing phenylalanine or tryptophan. The listing skips clone size in some rows; elsewhere it reads once, few, many or a size class.

15 TRBJ2-1 TRBV6-5 . CASSYGGSGINEQFF
11 TRBJ1-1 TRBV29-1 . CSVSDYSEAFF
13 TRBJ2-1 TRBV6-4 . CASSDTDRGQQFF
18 TRBJ1-6 TRBV2 . CTSSEVIPRRSYNSPLHF
13 TRBJ2-1 TRBV6-5 . CASSYPSANEQFF
15 TRBJ1-1 TRBV7-2 . CASSLADGMNTEAFF
15 TRBJ2-2 TRBV7-9 . CASRPTGRNTGELFF
15 TRBJ2-7 TRBV5-1 . CASSPSLAGAGEQYF
12 TRBJ1-1 TRBV11-2 . CASSPTGNEAFF
14 TRBJ2-7 TRBV5-6 . CASKRGSSSYEQYF
16 TRBJ1-2 TRBV6-6 . CASSYTQTGGKDGYTF
15 TRBJ2-7 TRBV6-2/TRBV6-3 . CASSSRTRGINEQYF
16 TRBJ2-3 TRBV7-9 . CASSPQLAASTDTQYF
12 TRBJ2-7 TRBV5-8 . CASSSLQYEQYF
15 TRBJ2-7 TRBV18 . CASSRSGTSSYEQYF
12 TRBJ1-6 TRBV27 . CASSSYNSPLHF
12 TRBJ2-4 TRBV24-1 . CATSDTTGGWDF
13 TRBJ2-1 TRBV12-3/TRBV12-4 . CASAGQGVGEQFF
14 TRBJ2-2 TRBV10-3 . CAIMTGSNTGELFF
15 TRBJ2-7 TRBV10-3 . CATSEGERETYEQYF
16 TRBJ2-1 TRBV3-1/TRBV3-2 . CASSQDRTSPLREQFF
13 TRBJ2-5 TRBV25-1 . CASSDRSLETQYF
15 TRBJ1-5 TRBV28 once CASSLGGNSNQPQHF
15 TRBJ2-7 TRBV28 . CASSPDMGSSYEQYF
15 TRBJ2-7 TRBV18 few CASSLPGQGVWEQYF
19 TRBJ1-1 TRBV11-3 once CASSLDLGDRGFRNTEAFF
13 TRBJ2-7 TRBV5-1 . CASSLVTGNEQYF
14 TRBJ1-1 TRBV4-2 once CASSHGQGNTEAFF
14 TRBJ2-3 TRBV28 . CASSLRGSTDTQYF
14 TRBJ2-7 TRBV27 . CASSLTGDLAEQYF
11 TRBJ1-1 TRBV2 . CASIGGLRAFF
13 TRBJ1-1 TRBV24-1 . CATSGAGNTEAFF
16 TRBJ1-4 TRBV19 . CASSFRDRERNEKLFF
17 TRBJ2-2 TRBV5-1 . CASSLVRGVGGTGELFF
15 TRBJ1-1 TRBV30 . CAWRGTGGGSTEAFF
14 TRBJ2-1 TRBV18 . CASSPGLQYNEQFF
16 TRBJ1-5 TRBV19 . CASSIGGRGQFQPQHF
15 TRBJ1-1 TRBV19 . CASSLNTWTGTEAFF
16 TRBJ1-2 TRBV24-1 . CATSETGGRGDYGYTF
14 TRBJ1-1 TRBV6-5 . CASSEPHLNTEAFF
13 TRBJ1-1 TRBV18 . CASSPAVNTEAFF
13 TRBJ1-2 TRBV30 . CAWSRQGTFGYTF
14 TRBJ2-6 TRBV7-8 . CASSHKSGANVLTF
13 TRBJ2-7 TRBV30 . CAGLLAGVDEQYF
15 TRBJ1-5 TRBV6-5 . CASSYDRGSNQPQHF
17 TRBJ1-5 TRBV28 . CASSLSLRGSSNQPQHF
13 TRBJ2-3 TRBV7-7 . CASSLMGAGTQYF
14 TRBJ1-5 TRBV19 . CASSIKRGGQPQHF
15 TRBJ1-1 TRBV6-6 . CASSYLPGRDTEAFF
15 TRBJ2-1 TRBV28 . CASRGSVSSYNEQFF
15 TRBJ1-4 TRBV27 . CASSPSGRGTEKLFF
14 TRBJ2-1 TRBV30 . CACLLAGGYNEQFF
17 TRBJ2-3 TRBV3-1/TRBV3-2 . CASSLRLAPRSTDTQYF
13 TRBJ2-1 TRBV3-1/TRBV3-2 . CASSPTGLNEQFF
14 TRBJ2-3 TRBV3-1/TRBV3-2 . CASSLAGSTDTQYF
14 TRBJ2-3 TRBV25-1 . CASRDLAGTDTQYF
11 TRBJ2-5 TRBV20-1 . CSAPSQETQYF
14 TRBJ1-3 TRBV19 . CASSIAVSGNTIYF
14 TRBJ2-7 TRBV11-2 . CASSLVDYPYEQYF